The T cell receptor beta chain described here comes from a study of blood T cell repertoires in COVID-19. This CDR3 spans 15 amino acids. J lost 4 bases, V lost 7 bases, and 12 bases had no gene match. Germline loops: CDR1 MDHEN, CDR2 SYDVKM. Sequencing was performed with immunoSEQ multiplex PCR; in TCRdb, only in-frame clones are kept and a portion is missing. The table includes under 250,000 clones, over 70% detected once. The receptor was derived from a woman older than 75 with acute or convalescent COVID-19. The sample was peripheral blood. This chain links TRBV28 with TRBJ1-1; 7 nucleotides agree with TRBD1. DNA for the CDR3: TGTGCCAGCACCCCTTCGACAGGGCCTAGCACTGAAGCTTTCTTT. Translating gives CASTPSTGPSTEAFF.